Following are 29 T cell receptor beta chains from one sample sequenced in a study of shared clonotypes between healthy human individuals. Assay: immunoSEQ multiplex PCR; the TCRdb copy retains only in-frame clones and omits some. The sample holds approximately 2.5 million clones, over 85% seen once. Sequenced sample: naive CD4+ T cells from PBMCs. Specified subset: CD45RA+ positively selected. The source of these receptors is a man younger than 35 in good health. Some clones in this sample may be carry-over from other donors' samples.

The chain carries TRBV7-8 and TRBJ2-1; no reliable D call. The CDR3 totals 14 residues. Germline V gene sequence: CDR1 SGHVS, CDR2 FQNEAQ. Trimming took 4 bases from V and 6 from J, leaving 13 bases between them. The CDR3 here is CASSSVRVANEQFF. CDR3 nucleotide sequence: TGTGCCAGCAGCTCGGTCCGGGTCGCCAATGAGCAGTTCTTC.

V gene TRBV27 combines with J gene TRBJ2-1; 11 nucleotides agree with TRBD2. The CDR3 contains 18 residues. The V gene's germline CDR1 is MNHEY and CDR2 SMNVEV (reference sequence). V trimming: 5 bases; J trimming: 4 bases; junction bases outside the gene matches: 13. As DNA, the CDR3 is TGTGCCAGCAGTCGGCCTAGCGGGAGGTCGGTGAGTTACAATGAGCAGTTCTTC. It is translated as CASSRPSGRSVSYNEQFF.

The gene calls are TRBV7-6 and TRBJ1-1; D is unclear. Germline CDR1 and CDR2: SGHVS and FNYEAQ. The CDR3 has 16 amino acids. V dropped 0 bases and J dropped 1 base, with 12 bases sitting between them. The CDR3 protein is CASSLARAAPNTEAFF. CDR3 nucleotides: TGTGCCAGCAGCTTAGCGCGGGCAGCTCCGAACACTGAAGCTTTCTTT.

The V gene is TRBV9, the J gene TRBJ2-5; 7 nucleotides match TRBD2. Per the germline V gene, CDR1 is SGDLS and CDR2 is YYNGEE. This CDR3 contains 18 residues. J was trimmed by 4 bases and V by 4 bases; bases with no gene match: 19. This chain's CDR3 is CASSPHGLVIGGRETQYF. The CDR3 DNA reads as TGTGCCAGCAGCCCCCACGGTTTGGTCATAGGCGGGAGAGAGACCCAGTACTTC.

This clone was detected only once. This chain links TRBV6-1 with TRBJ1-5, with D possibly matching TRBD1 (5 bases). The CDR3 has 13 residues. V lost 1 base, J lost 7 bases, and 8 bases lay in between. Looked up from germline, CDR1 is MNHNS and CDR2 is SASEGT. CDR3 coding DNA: TGTGCCAGCAGTGAAGGACAGCCGCAGCCCCAGCATTTT. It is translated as CASSEGQPQPQHF.

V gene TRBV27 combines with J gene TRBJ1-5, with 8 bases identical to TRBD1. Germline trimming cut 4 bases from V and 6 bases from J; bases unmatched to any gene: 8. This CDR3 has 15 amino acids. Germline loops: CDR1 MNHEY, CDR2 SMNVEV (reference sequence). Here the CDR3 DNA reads TGTGCCAGCAGTTCAAACAATGGACAGGGTCAGCCCCAGCATTTT. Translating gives CASSSNNGQGQPQHF.

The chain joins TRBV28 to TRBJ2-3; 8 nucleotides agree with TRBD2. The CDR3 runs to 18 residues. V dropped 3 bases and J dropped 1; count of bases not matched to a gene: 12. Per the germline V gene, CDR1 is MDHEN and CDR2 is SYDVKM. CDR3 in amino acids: CASSFPGLGDPGTDTQYF. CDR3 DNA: TGTGCCAGCAGTTTCCCGGGACTAGGGGACCCTGGCACAGATACGCAGTATTTT.

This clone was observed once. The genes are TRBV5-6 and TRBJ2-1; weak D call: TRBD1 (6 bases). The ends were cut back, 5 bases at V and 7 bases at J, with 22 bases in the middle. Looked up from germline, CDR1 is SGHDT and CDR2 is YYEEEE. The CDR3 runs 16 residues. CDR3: CASSWWLGALGNEQFF. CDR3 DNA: TGTGCCAGCAGTTGGTGGTTGGGGGCTCTGGGGAATGAGCAGTTCTTC.

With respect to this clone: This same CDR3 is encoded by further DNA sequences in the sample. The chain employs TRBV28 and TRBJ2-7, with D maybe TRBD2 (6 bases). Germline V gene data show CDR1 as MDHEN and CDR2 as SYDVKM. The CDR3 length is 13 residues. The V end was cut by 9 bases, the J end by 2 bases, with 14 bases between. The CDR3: CASRVSGAYEQYF. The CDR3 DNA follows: TGTGCCAGTAGGGTTAGCGGTGCCTACGAGCAGTACTTC.

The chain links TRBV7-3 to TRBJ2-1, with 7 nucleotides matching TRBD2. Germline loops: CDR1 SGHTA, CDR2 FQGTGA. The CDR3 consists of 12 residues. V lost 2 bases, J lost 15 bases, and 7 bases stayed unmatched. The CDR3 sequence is CASSLVRERGFF. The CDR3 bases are TGTGCCAGCAGCTTAGTGCGGGAGAGGGGGTTCTTC. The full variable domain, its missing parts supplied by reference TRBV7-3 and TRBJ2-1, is GAGVSQTPSNKVTEKGKYVELRCDPISGHTALYWYRQSLGQGPEFLIYFQGTGAADDSGLPNDRFFAVRPEGSVSTLKIQRTERGDSAVYLCASSLVRERGFFGPGTRLTVL.

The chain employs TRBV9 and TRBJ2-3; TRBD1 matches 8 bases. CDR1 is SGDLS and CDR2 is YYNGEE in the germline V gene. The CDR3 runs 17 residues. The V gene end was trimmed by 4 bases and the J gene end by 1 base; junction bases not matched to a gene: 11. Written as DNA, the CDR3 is TGTGCCAGCAGCCGACGACCTCAGACAGGGGGCACAGATACGCAGTATTTT. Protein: CASSRRPQTGGTDTQYF.

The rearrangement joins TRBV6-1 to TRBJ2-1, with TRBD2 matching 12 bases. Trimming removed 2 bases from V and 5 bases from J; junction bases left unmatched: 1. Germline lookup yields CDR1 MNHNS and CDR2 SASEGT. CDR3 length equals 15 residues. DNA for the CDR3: TGTGCCAGCAGTGAACGGACTAGCGGGAACAATGAGCAGTTCTTC. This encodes CASSERTSGNNEQFF.

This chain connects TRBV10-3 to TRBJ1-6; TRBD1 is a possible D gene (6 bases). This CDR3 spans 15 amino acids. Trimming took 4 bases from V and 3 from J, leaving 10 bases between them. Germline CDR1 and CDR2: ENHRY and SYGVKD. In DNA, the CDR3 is TGTGCCATCAGTGGGGGGCAGGGCTATAATTCACCCCTCCACTTT. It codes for CAISGGQGYNSPLHF.

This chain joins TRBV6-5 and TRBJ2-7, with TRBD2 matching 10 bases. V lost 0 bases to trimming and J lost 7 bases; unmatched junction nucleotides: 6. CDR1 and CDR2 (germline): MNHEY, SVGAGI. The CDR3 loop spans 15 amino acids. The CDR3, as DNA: TGTGCCAGCAGTTACTCCGCTAGCGGGGGAGTAGAGCAGTACTTC. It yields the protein CASSYSASGGVEQYF.

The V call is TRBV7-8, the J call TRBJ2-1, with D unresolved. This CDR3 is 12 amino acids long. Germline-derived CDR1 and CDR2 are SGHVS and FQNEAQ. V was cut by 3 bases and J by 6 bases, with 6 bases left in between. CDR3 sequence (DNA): TGTGCCAGCAGCTTCTTTGGCAATGAGCAGTTCTTC. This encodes CASSFFGNEQFF.

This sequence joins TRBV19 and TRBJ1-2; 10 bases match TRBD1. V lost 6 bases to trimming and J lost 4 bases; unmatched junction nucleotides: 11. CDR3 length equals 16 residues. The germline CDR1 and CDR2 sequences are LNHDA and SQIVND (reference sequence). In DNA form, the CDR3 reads TGTGCCAGTAGCTACCTCCCGGGACAGGGGATCTATGGCTACACCTTC. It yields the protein CASSYLPGQGIYGYTF. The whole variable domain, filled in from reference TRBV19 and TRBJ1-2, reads DGGITQSPKYLFRKEGQNVTLSCEQNLNHDAMYWYRQDPGQGLRLIYYSQIVNDFQKGDIAEGYSVSREKKESFPLTVTSAQKNPTAFYLCASSYLPGQGIYGYTFGSGTRLTVV.

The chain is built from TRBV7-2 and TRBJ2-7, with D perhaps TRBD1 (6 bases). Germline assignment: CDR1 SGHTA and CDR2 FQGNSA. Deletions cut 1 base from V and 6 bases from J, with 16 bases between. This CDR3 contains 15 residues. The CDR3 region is CASSLERGTFSEQYF. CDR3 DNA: TGTGCCAGCAGCTTAGAAAGGGGGACGTTCTCCGAGCAGTACTTC.

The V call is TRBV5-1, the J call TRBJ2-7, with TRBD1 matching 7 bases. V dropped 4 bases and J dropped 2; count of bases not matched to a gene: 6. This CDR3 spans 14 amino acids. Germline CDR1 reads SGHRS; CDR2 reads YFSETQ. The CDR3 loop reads CASSRDRVTYEQYF. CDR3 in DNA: TGCGCCAGCAGCAGAGACAGGGTTACCTACGAGCAGTACTTC.

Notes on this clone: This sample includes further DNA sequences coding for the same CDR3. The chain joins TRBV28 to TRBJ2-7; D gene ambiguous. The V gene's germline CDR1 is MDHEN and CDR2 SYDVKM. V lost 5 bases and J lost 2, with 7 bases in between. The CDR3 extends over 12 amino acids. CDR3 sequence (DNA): TGTGCCAGCAGTCCCACAACCTACGAGCAGTACTTC. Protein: CASSPTTYEQYF.

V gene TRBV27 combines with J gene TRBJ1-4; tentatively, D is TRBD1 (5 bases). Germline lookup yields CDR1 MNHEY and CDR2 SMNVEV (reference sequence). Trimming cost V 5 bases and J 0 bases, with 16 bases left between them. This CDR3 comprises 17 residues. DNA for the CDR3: TGTGCCAGCAGTCAAAAACCCGACAGTACAACTAATGAAAAACTGTTTTTT. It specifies CASSQKPDSTTNEKLFF.

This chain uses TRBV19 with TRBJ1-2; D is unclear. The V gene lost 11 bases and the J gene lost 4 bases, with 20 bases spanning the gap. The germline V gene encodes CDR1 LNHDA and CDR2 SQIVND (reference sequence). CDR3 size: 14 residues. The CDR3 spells CASRRALEGYGYTF. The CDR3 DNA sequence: TGTGCCTCGAGGAGGGCACTCGAGGGCTATGGCTACACCTTC.

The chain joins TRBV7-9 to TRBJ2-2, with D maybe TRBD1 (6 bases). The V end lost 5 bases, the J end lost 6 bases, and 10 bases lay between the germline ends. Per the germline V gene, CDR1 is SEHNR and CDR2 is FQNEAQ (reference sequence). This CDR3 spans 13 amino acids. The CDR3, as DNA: TGTGCCAGCAGCAACAGGGCGGCCGGGGAGCTGTTTTTT. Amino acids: CASSNRAAGELFF.

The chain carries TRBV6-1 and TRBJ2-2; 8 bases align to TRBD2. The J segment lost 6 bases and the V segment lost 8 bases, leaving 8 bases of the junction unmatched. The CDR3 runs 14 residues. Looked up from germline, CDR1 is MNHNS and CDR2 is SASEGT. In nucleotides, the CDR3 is TGTGCCAGCCAGACTAGCGCCCTCGCCGGGGAGCTGTTTTTT. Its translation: CASQTSALAGELFF.

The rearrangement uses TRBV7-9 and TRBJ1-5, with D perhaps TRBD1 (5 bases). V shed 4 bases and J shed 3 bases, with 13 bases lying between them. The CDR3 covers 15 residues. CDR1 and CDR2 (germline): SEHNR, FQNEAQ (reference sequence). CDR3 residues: CASSSQGGNNQPQHF. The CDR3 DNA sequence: TGTGCCAGCAGCTCGCAGGGTGGTAACAATCAGCCCCAGCATTTT.

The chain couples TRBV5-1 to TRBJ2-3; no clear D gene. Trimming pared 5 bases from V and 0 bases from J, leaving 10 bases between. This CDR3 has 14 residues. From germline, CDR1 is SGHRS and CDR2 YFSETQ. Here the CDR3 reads CASRDGRSTDTQYF. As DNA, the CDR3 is TGCGCCAGCAGAGACGGGCGGAGCACAGATACGCAGTATTTT. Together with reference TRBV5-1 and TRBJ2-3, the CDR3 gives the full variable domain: KAGVTQTPRYLIKTRGQQVTLSCSPISGHRSVSWYQQTPGQGLQFLFEYFSETQRNKGNFPGRFSGRQFSNSRSEMNVSTLELGDSALYLCASRDGRSTDTQYFGPGTRLTVL.

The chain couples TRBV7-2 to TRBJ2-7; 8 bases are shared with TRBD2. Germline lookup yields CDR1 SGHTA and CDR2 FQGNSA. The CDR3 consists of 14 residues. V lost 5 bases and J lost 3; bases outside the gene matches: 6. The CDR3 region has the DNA TGTGCCAGCAGCCCGGCGGGGGGTCACTACGAGCAGTACTTC. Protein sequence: CASSPAGGHYEQYF.

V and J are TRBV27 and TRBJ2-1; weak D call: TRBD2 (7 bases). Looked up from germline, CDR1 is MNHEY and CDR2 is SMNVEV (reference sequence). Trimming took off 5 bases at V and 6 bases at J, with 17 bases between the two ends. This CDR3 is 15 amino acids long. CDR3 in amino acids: CASSRGRAPSNEQFF. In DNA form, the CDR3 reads TGTGCCAGCAGTAGGGGGAGGGCCCCCAGCAATGAGCAGTTCTTC.

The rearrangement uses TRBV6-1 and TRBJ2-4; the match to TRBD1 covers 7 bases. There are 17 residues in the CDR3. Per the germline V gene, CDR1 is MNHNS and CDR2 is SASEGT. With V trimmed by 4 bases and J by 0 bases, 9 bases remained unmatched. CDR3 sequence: CASSGPTGTLAKNIQYF. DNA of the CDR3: TGTGCCAGCAGTGGCCCGACAGGGACCCTAGCCAAAAACATTCAGTACTTC.

The CDR3 is CASSERDPFEQYF. The CDR3 region has the DNA TGTGCCAGCAGTGAAAGGGACCCCTTCGAGCAGTACTTC. The chain carries TRBV6-1 and TRBJ2-7, with D perhaps given as TRBD1 or TRBD2 (5 bases each). The germline V gene encodes CDR1 MNHNS and CDR2 SASEGT. Between the trimmed V and J ends, which lost 2 bases and 6 bases, there was a span of 11 bases. The CDR3 has 13 residues.